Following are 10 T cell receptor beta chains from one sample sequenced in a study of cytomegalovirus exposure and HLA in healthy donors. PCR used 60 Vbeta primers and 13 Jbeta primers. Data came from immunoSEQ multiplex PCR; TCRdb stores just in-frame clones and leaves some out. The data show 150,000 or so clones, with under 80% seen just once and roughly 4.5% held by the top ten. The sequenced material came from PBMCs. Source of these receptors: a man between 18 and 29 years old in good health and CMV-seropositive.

The CDR3 nucleotides read TGTGCCAGTAGTACCCTCGGGGGGACAGGACACACTGAAGCTTTCTTT. As protein: CASSTLGGTGHTEAFF. This sequence joins TRBV19 and TRBJ1-1; TRBD1 matches at 8 bases. V shed 4 bases, J shed 3 bases, and the junction held 10 bases outside the gene matches. This CDR3 is built from 16 residues. Germline assignment: CDR1 LNHDA and CDR2 SQIVND (reference sequence).

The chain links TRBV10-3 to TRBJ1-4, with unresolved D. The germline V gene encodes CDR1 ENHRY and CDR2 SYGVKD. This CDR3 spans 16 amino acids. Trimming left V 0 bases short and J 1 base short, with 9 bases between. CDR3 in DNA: TGTGCCATCAGTGAGTCAACAGCCGGAACTAATGAAAAACTGTTTTTT. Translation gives CAISESTAGTNEKLFF.

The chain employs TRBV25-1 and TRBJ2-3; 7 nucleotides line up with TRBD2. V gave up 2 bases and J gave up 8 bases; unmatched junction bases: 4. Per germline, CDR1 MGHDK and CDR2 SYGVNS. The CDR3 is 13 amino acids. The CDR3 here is CASSEGGRGTQYF. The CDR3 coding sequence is TGTGCCAGCAGTGAAGGGGGGAGGGGTACGCAGTATTTT.

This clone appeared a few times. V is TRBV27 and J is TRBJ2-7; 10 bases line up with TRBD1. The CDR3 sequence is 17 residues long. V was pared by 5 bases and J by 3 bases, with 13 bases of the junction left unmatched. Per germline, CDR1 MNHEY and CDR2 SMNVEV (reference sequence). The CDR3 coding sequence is TGTGCCAGCAGTACCCGGGACAGGGGCTTAGTGGGCTACGAGCAGTACTTC. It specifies CASSTRDRGLVGYEQYF.

CDR3 in DNA: TGTGCCAGCGGGTTGACAGGGGTCGAGACCCAGTACTTC. It encodes CASGLTGVETQYF. The rearrangement links TRBV4-2 to TRBJ2-5, with 8 bases aligning to TRBD1. CDR1 and CDR2 from the germline V gene are LGHNA and YNFKEQ. V shed 8 bases and J 5 bases; nucleotides not matched to a gene: 7. The CDR3 totals 13 residues.

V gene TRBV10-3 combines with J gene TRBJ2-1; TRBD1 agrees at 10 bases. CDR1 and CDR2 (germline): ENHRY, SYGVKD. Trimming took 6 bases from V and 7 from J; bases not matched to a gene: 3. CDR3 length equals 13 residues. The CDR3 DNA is TGTGCCATCAGACCGGGACAGGGGAATGAGCAGTTCTTC. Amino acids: CAIRPGQGNEQFF.

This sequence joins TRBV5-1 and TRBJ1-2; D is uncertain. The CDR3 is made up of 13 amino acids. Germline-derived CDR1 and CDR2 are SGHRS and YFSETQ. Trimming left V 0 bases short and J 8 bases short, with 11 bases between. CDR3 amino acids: CASSLGGPVGYTF. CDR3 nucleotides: TGCGCCAGCAGCTTGGGTGGGCCCGTGGGCTACACCTTC.

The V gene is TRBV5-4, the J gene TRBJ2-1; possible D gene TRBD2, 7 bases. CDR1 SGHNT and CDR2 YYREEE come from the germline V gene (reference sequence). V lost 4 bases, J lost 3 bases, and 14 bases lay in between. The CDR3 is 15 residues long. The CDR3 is CASSPRGAFYNEQFF. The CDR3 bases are TGTGCCAGCAGCCCCCGGGGGGCCTTCTACAATGAGCAGTTCTTC. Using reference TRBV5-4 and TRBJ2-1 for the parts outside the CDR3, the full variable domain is ETGVTQSPTHLIKTRGQQVTLRCSSQSGHNTVSWYQQALGQGPQFIFQYYREEENGRGNFPPRFSGLQFPNYSSELNVNALELDDSALYLCASSPRGAFYNEQFFGPGTRLTVL.

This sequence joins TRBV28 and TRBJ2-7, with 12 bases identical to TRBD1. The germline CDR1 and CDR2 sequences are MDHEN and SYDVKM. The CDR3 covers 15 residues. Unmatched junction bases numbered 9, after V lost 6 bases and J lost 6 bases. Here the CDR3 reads CASRLAGTGGGEQYF. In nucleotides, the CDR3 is TGTGCCAGCAGGCTGGCCGGGACAGGGGGCGGCGAGCAGTACTTC.

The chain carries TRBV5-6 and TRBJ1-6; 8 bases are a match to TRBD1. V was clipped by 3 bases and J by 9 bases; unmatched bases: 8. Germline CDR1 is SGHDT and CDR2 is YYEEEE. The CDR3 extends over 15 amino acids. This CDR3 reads CASSSGQGISSPLHF. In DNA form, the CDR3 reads TGTGCCAGCAGCTCCGGACAGGGCATCAGTTCACCCCTCCACTTT.